The present TCR beta chain was sequenced within a study of metastatic and nonmetastatic thyroid tumors. About the study: Peripheral blood and tumor or nodule samples from malignant and benign thyroid patients were compared.

This CDR3 region has 14 residues. The V and J ends lost 5 bases and 2 bases, in that order; junction bases with no gene match: 6. The germline CDR1 and CDR2 sequences are SGHAT and FQNNGV. In the authors' workflow: Clinicopathological groups supplied CDR3 differences that were used to build a distant-metastasis classifier for papillary thyroid cancer. TCRdb reassembled clones from the PCR reads with MiXCR. TCRdb assigned the V and J calls; the authors' analysis was not used. The repertoire holds 35,000 to 50,000 clones, with approximately 20% as singletons. Thyroid surgery took place with no prior treatment in any patient. This clone was seen repeatedly, ten times or more. Its antigen is as yet unknown. At the DNA level, this CDR3 is encoded by other sequences in the same sample as well. Overall study findings and caveats: When malignant thyroid tumors were compared with benign nodules, TCR beta diversity was reportedly significantly higher in the malignant tumors. This held in both blood and tumor samples.

Sequencing was performed on blood. The source of this sequence is a female donor with papillary thyroid cancer or a benign thyroid nodule (not recorded which). Some clones in this sample may be carry-over from other donors' samples. The chain uses TRBV11-2 and TRBJ2-7; 7 bases are a match to TRBD1. This chain's CDR3 is CASSPTGQTYEQYF. In DNA, the CDR3 is TGTGCCAGCAGCCCGACGGGACAGACCTACGAGCAGTACTTC.